One sample yielded the 28 T cell receptor beta chains listed below, sequenced in a study of TIL therapy for anti-PD-1-resistant metastatic lung cancer. Sequencing used immunoSEQ v3. TCRdb's copy holds only in-frame clones and misses some; the assay was immunoSEQ multiplex PCR. The sample carries 55,000 to 60,000 clones, around four fifths recorded once. Sample time point: pre-treatment sample, taken before nivolumab and TIL therapy. The sequencing used blood, collected at baseline. Receptor source: a person aged 25 to 80 with non-small cell lung cancer.

The rearrangement joins TRBV4-2 to TRBJ1-5; D gene unclear. The CDR3 is made up of 15 amino acids. Trimming stripped 4 bases from V and 0 bases from J, with 10 bases between. The V gene's germline CDR1 is LGHNA and CDR2 YNFKEQ. The CDR3 is CASSRNTYSNQPQHF. CDR3 in DNA: TGTGCCAGCAGCCGTAACACGTATAGCAATCAGCCCCAGCATTTT.

This clone was picked up one time. The genes are TRBV6-5 and TRBJ1-1, with 7 bases identical to TRBD1. The V gene's germline CDR1 is MNHEY and CDR2 SVGAGI. V dropped 8 bases and J dropped 4; count of bases not matched to a gene: 13. The CDR3 spans 15 residues. In DNA form, the CDR3 reads TGTGCCAGCGCCGCCGACAGGGCCGCCGGCACTGAAGCTTTCTTT. The encoded protein is CASAADRAAGTEAFF.

Comments on this clone: One end of the junction is discordant with germline, which a read error may explain. The sample contains more than one DNA sequence encoding this CDR3. This CDR3 is CASSILRSEAFF. The CDR3 bases are TGCGCCAGCAGCATACTCAGGTCTGAAGCTTTCTTT. The chain uses TRBV7-2 and TRBJ1-1, with D hard to call. CDR1 and CDR2 (germline): SGHTA, FQGNSA. This CDR3 is 12 amino acids long.

The rearrangement uses TRBV14 and TRBJ1-5; perhaps TRBD1 as D (5 bases). This CDR3 spans 13 amino acids. Germline-derived CDR1 and CDR2 are SGHDN and FVKESK. Trimming cost V 4 bases and J 6 bases, with 10 bases left between them. DNA for the CDR3: TGTGCCAGCAGCCTGGGGACCCTTCAGCCCCAGCATTTT. This sequence encodes CASSLGTLQPQHF.

The chain has TRBV29-1 and TRBJ2-5; D possibly matches TRBD1 or TRBD2 (5 bases each). The DNA end lines up better with TRBJ2-7; the J call may be wrong. CDR1 is SQVTM and CDR2 is ANQGSEA in the germline V gene. The CDR3 contains 13 residues. For the CDR3, the DNA is TGCAGCTGCCGGGACGAGCGATTCTACGAGCAGTACTTC. This encodes CSCRDERFYEQYF.

For this clone: Relative to the germline gene, one junction end is altered; a read error may explain this. The chain employs TRBV30 and TRBJ1-1, with D possibly being TRBD1 (5 bases). The CDR3 covers 17 residues. The V gene's germline CDR1 is GTSNPN and CDR2 SVGIG (reference sequence). This chain's CDR3 is CVWTSEGVSLENTEAFF. The CDR3 coding sequence is TGTGTCTGGACCTCGGAAGGGGTGTCCCTCGAAAACACTGAAGCTTTCTTT.

The chain carries TRBV2 and TRBJ1-4, with 7 bases fitting TRBD1. This CDR3 spans 15 amino acids. The J segment lost 7 bases and the V segment lost 7 bases, leaving 12 bases of the junction unmatched. Per the germline V gene, CDR1 is SNHLY and CDR2 is FYNNEI. Here the CDR3 reads CASNLRTGTLEKLFF. For the CDR3, the DNA is TGTGCCAGCAACCTTAGGACAGGCACGCTTGAAAAACTGTTTTTT. The complete variable domain, with remaining parts taken from reference TRBV2 and TRBJ1-4, reads EPEVTQTPSHQVTQMGQEVILRCVPISNHLYFYWYRQILGQKVEFLVSFYNNEISEKSEIFDDQFSVERPDGSNFTLKIRSTKLEDSAMYFCASNLRTGTLEKLFFGSGTQLSVL.

This chain joins TRBV6-6 and TRBJ2-1; 7 bases map to TRBD1. J was trimmed by 0 bases and V by 5 bases; bases with no gene match: 7. The CDR3 length is 16 residues. Looked up from germline, CDR1 is MNHNY and CDR2 is SVGAGI (reference sequence). The CDR3: CASSTRGQSSYNEQFF. DNA for the CDR3: TGTGCCAGCAGTACGAGGGGGCAAAGCTCCTACAATGAGCAGTTCTTC.

The rearrangement joins TRBV6-1 to TRBJ1-6; D gene unclear. Trimming shortened V by 1 base and J by 3 bases, and 4 bases separated the two germline ends. There are 14 residues in the CDR3. The germline gives CDR1 MNHNS, CDR2 SASEGT. The CDR3 loop reads CASSEGDYNSPLHF. As DNA, the CDR3 is TGTGCCAGCAGTGAAGGTGACTATAATTCACCCCTCCACTTT.

This clone came up a few times. The chain couples TRBV28 to TRBJ1-4; the D gene is possibly TRBD1 (6 bases). From germline, CDR1 is MDHEN and CDR2 SYDVKM. This CDR3 has 15 amino acids. V shed 4 bases and J shed 0 bases, with 9 bases lying between them. In nucleotides, the CDR3 is TGTGCCAGCAGTTCGACAGGAGCAACTAATGAAAAACTGTTTTTT. It encodes CASSSTGATNEKLFF.

This clone showed up just once. V gene TRBV9 combines with J gene TRBJ2-5; TRBD1 matches 7 bases. The junction had 5 bases not matched to a gene; V was cut back by 4 bases and J by 2 bases. This CDR3 contains 14 residues. CDR1 and CDR2 (germline): SGDLS, YYNGEE. Here the CDR3 reads CASSFGTAQETQYF. Here the CDR3 DNA reads TGTGCCAGCAGCTTCGGGACAGCGCAAGAGACCCAGTACTTC.

V gene TRBV12-5 combines with J gene TRBJ1-1; 8 bases are shared with TRBD1. The CDR3 has 15 amino acids. J gave up 3 bases and V 0 bases, and 3 bases lay outside the gene matches. From germline, CDR1 is LGHNT and CDR2 FRNRAP. The CDR3 region is CASGLVAGGYTEAFF. The CDR3 DNA follows: TGTGCTAGTGGTTTGGTAGCAGGGGGCTACACTGAAGCTTTCTTT.

This CDR3 reads CATGRPDPYNEQFF. In DNA, the CDR3 is TGTGCCACCGGGCGTCCAGATCCTTACAATGAGCAGTTCTTC. The V gene is TRBV15, the J gene TRBJ2-1; D gene uncertain. The CDR3 runs to 14 residues. Trimming cost V 8 bases and J 4 bases, with 15 bases left between them. Germline values: CDR1 LNHNV, CDR2 YYDKDF (reference sequence). Supplemented by reference TRBV15 and TRBJ2-1, the full variable domain reads DAMVIQNPRYQVTQFGKPVTLSCSQTLNHNVMYWYQQKSSQAPKLLFHYYDKDFNNEADTPDNFQSRRPNTSFCFLDIRSPGLGDTAMYLCATGRPDPYNEQFFGPGTRLTVL.

The rearrangement links TRBV10-3 to TRBJ1-1; 8 bases fit TRBD1. The V segment lost 6 bases and the J segment 4 bases; nucleotides outside the gene matches: 10. Germline V gives CDR1 ENHRY, CDR2 SYGVKD. The CDR3 spans 15 residues. CDR3 sequence (DNA): TGTGCCATCAGATTAGAGACAGGGGAATCCACTGAAGCTTTCTTT. This sequence encodes CAIRLETGESTEAFF.

The chain combines TRBV5-8 with TRBJ2-3; no clear D. Trimming cost V 2 bases and J 2 bases, with 3 bases left between them. The CDR3 contains 12 residues. Germline CDR1 is SGHTS and CDR2 is YDEGEE. The CDR3 DNA sequence: TGTGCCAGCAGCTTCTACACAGATACGCAGTATTTT. Amino acids: CASSFYTDTQYF.

The V gene is TRBV7-9, the J gene TRBJ2-2; D gene uncertain. This CDR3 comprises 13 residues. V lost 5 bases and J lost 6, with 10 bases in between. CDR1 and CDR2 from the germline V gene are SEHNR and FQNEAQ (reference sequence). CDR3 loop: CASSPGPPGELFF. CDR3 coding DNA: TGTGCCAGCAGCCCAGGTCCCCCCGGGGAGCTGTTTTTT.

This clone occurred a few times. The rearrangement uses TRBV10-3 and TRBJ1-6; D is perhaps TRBD1 (6 bases). CDR1 is ENHRY and CDR2 is SYGVKD in the germline V gene. The CDR3 has 14 amino acids. The ends were cut back, 8 bases at V and 7 bases at J, with 15 bases in the middle. The CDR3 spells CAISGRGENSPLHF. DNA for the CDR3: TGTGCCATCTCTGGCAGGGGCGAAAATTCACCCCTCCACTTT.

This rearrangement joins TRBV14 to TRBJ2-7; 12 bases map to TRBD2. The CDR3 consists of 15 residues. Germline loops: CDR1 SGHDN, CDR2 FVKESK. Unmatched junction bases numbered 4, after V lost 4 bases and J lost 3 bases. CDR3 amino acids: CASSLGLAGNYEQYF. The CDR3 DNA reads TGTGCCAGCAGCCTAGGACTAGCGGGGAACTACGAGCAGTACTTC.

The chain has TRBV14 and TRBJ2-7, with a possible D match to TRBD2 (5 bases). The CDR3 loop spans 17 amino acids. Deletions cut 6 bases from V and 3 bases from J, with 24 bases between. From germline, CDR1 is SGHDN and CDR2 FVKESK. The CDR3 DNA is TGTGCCAGCAGTCAACCGGGAACTTCTAGTAGGGACTACGAGCAGTACTTC. Translation: CASSQPGTSSRDYEQYF. Supplemented by reference TRBV14 and TRBJ2-7, the full variable domain reads EAGVTQFPSHSVIEKGQTVTLRCDPISGHDNLYWYRRVMGKEIKFLLHFVKESKQDESGMPNNRFLAERTGGTYSTLKVQPAELEDSGVYFCASSQPGTSSRDYEQYFGPGTRLTVT.

The chain joins TRBV5-1 to TRBJ1-1; 7 positions agree with TRBD1. Trimming at V came to 4 bases and at J to 3 bases, leaving 3 bases not matched to a gene. Germline loops: CDR1 SGHRS, CDR2 YFSETQ. This CDR3 is built from 13 residues. CDR3 loop: CASSAGQDTEAFF. The CDR3 nucleotides are TGCGCCAGCAGCGCCGGACAGGACACTGAAGCTTTCTTT. The complete variable domain, with remaining parts taken from reference TRBV5-1 and TRBJ1-1, reads KAGVTQTPRYLIKTRGQQVTLSCSPISGHRSVSWYQQTPGQGLQFLFEYFSETQRNKGNFPGRFSGRQFSNSRSEMNVSTLELGDSALYLCASSAGQDTEAFFGQGTRLTVV.

V gene TRBV15 combines with J gene TRBJ2-3; 11 bases map to TRBD1. The CDR3 covers 16 residues. Losses at the gene ends were 4 bases for V and 8 bases for J; bases not matched to a gene: 11. Germline lookup yields CDR1 LNHNV and CDR2 YYDKDF (reference sequence). Here the CDR3 DNA reads TGTGCCACCAGCACTCCAGGACAGGGGGCGATCGGTACGCAGTATTTT. This sequence encodes CATSTPGQGAIGTQYF.

In this sample, this clone turned up once. The rearrangement links TRBV5-4 to TRBJ2-5, with D hard to call. CDR3 size: 15 residues. CDR1 and CDR2 from the germline V gene are SGHNT and YYREEE (reference sequence). Trimming removed 1 base from V and 3 bases from J, with 13 bases in between. CDR3 residues: CASSLKVAGEETQYF. The CDR3 DNA is TGTGCCAGCAGCTTGAAGGTAGCAGGCGAAGAGACCCAGTACTTC.

This clone has more than one count but fewer than ten. The rearrangement uses TRBV5-4 and TRBJ1-2, with a tentative D call TRBD1 (6 bases). Trimming shortened V by 4 bases and J by 8 bases, and 21 bases separated the two germline ends. This CDR3 comprises 15 residues. The germline V gene has CDR1 SGHNT and CDR2 YYREEE (reference sequence). In DNA form, the CDR3 reads TGTGCCAGCAGCGGGTCAGGGGCGCGGGGTCCCGGCTACACCTTC. Amino acids: CASSGSGARGPGYTF.

This rearrangement joins TRBV27 to TRBJ1-1; 8 nucleotides align to TRBD1. The CDR3 has 15 amino acids. Germline V gives CDR1 MNHEY, CDR2 SMNVEV (reference sequence). Trimming took 3 bases from V and 3 from J; bases not matched to a gene: 6. The CDR3 sequence: CASSFERTGYTEAFF. The CDR3 DNA reads TGTGCCAGCAGTTTCGAGAGGACAGGGTACACTGAAGCTTTCTTT.

The chain links TRBV9 to TRBJ2-7; TRBD2 matches at 12 bases. The trim removed 3 bases at V and 3 bases at J, leaving 1 base unmatched. CDR3 length: 14 residues. Looked up from germline, CDR1 is SGDLS and CDR2 is YYNGEE. The DNA of the CDR3 is TGTGCCAGCAGCGCTAGCGGGGGGGGCTACGAGCAGTACTTC. The encoded protein is CASSASGGGYEQYF.

This clone was recorded many times. This chain links TRBV7-2 with TRBJ2-1; D gene ambiguous. With 5 bases removed from V and 7 bases from J, the gap between germline ends came to 12 bases. In germline, CDR1 is SGHTA, CDR2 FQGNSA. The CDR3 extends over 13 amino acids. CDR3 nucleotides: TGTGCCAGCAGCATAGGGCATGGGAATGAGCAGTTCTTC. As protein: CASSIGHGNEQFF.

This rearrangement joins TRBV7-2 to TRBJ2-7; no firm D call. The CDR3 has 12 residues. With 1 base removed from V and 3 bases from J, the gap between germline ends came to 4 bases. Germline CDR1 reads SGHTA; CDR2 reads FQGNSA. CDR3 sequence (DNA): TGTGCCAGCAGCTTAGTTGGCTACGAGCAGTACTTC. Protein sequence: CASSLVGYEQYF.

The rearrangement joins TRBV2 to TRBJ2-2; 8 bases match TRBD2. V dropped 6 bases and J dropped 7; count of bases not matched to a gene: 16. Germline V gene sequence: CDR1 SNHLY, CDR2 FYNNEI. This CDR3 is 17 amino acids long. In DNA form, the CDR3 reads TGTGCCAGCAGGAGAAGACGGGGGGGTGACCGGGACGGGGAGCTGTTTTTT. Amino acids: CASRRRRGGDRDGELFF.